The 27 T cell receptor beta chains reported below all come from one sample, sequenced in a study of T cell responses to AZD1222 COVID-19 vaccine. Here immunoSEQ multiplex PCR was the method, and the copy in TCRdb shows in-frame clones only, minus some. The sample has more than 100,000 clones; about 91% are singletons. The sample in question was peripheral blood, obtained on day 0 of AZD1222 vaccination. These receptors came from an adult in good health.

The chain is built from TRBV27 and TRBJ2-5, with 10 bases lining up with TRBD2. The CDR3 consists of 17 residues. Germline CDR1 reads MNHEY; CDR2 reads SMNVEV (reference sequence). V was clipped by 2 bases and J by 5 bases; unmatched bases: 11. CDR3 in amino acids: CASSLRVAGGRLETQYF. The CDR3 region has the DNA TGTGCCAGCAGTTTAAGGGTAGCGGGAGGACGGTTGGAGACCCAGTACTTC.

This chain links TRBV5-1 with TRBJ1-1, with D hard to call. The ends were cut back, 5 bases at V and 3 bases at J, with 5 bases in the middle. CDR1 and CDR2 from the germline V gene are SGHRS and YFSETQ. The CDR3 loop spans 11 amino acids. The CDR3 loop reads CASSRDTEAFF. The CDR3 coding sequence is TGCGCCAGCAGTCGGGACACTGAAGCTTTCTTT.

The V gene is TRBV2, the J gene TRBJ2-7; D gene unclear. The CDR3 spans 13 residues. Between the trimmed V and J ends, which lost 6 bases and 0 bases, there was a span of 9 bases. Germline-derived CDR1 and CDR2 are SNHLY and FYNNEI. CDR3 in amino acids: CASRRDTSYEQYF. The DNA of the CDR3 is TGTGCCAGCAGACGTGACACCTCCTACGAGCAGTACTTC.

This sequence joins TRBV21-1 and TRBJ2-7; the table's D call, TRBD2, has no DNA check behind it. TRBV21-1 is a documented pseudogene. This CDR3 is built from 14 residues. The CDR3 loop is CASSKSGAPYEQYV. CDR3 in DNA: TGTGCCAGCAGCAAAAGCGGGGCTCCCTACGAGCAGTACGTC.

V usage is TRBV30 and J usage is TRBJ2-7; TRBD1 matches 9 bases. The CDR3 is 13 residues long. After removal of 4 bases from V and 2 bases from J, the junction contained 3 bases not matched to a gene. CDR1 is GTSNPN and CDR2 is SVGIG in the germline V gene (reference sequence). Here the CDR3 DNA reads TGTGCCTGGAACTGGGACAGGGCCTACGAGCAGTACTTC. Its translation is CAWNWDRAYEQYF.

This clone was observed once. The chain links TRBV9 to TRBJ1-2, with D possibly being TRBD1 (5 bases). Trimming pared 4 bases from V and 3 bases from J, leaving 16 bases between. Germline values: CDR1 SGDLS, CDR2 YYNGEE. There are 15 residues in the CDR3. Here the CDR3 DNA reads TGTGCCAGCAGCTCGGGACCCTCCAGCGACTATGGCTACACCTTC. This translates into CASSSGPSSDYGYTF. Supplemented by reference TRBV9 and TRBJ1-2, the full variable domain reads DSGVTQTPKHLITATGQRVTLRCSPRSGDLSVYWYQQSLDQGLQFLIQYYNGEERAKGNILERFSAQQFPDLHSELNLSSLELGDSALYFCASSSGPSSDYGYTFGSGTRLTVV.

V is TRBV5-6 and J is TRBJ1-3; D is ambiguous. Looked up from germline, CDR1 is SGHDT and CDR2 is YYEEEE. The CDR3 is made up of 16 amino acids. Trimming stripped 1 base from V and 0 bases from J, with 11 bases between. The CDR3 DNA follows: TGTGCCAGCAGCTTGCTGGGAACCTACTCTGGAAACACCATATATTTT. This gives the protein CASSLLGTYSGNTIYF.

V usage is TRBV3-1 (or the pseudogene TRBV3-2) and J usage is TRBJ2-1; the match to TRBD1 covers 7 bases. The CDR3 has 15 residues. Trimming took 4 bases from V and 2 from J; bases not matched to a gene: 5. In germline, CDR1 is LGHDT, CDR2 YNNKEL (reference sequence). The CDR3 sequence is CASSLGRGPYNEQFF. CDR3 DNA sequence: TGTGCCAGCAGCCTTGGTAGGGGGCCCTACAATGAGCAGTTCTTC.

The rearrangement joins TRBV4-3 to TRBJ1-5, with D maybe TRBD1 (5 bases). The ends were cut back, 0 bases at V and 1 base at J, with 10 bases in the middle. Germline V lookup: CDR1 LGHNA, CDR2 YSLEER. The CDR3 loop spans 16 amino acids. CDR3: CASSQELGESNQPQHF. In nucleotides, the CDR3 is TGCGCCAGCAGCCAAGAGTTAGGGGAGAGCAATCAGCCCCAGCATTTT.

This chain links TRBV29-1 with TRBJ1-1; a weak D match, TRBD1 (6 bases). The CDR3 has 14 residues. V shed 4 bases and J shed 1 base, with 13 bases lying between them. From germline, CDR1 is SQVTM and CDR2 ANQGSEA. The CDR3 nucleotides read TGCAGCGTTGGGGGGGGGCAAGGGAACACTGAAGCTTTCTTT. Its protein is CSVGGGQGNTEAFF. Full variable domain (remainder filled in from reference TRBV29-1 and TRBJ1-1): SAVISQKPSRDICQRGTSLTIQCQVDSQVTMMFWYRQQPGQSLTLIATANQGSEATYESGFVIDKFPISRPNLTFSTLTVSNMSPEDSSIYLCSVGGGQGNTEAFFGQGTRLTVV.

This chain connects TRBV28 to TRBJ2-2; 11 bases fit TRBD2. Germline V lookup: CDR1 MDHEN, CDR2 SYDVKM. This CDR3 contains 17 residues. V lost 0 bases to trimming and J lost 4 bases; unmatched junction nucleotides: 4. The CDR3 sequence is CASSLWTSGIGTGELFF. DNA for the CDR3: TGTGCCAGCAGTTTATGGACTAGCGGGATCGGCACCGGGGAGCTGTTTTTT.

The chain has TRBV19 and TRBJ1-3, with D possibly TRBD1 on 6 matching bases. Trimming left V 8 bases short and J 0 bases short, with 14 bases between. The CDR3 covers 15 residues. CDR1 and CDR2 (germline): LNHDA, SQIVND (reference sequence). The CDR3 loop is CASDTGTYSGNTIYF. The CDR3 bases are TGTGCCAGTGACACAGGGACCTACTCTGGAAACACCATATATTTT. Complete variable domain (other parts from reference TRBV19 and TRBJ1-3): DGGITQSPKYLFRKEGQNVTLSCEQNLNHDAMYWYRQDPGQGLRLIYYSQIVNDFQKGDIAEGYSVSREKKESFPLTVTSAQKNPTAFYLCASDTGTYSGNTIYFGEGSWLTVV.

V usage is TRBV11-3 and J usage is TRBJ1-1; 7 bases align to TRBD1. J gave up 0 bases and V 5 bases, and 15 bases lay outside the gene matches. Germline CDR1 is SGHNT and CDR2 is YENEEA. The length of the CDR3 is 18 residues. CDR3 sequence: CASSPRDSISILNTEAFF. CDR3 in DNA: TGTGCCAGCAGCCCCCGGGACAGCATTTCCATTTTGAACACTGAAGCTTTCTTT.

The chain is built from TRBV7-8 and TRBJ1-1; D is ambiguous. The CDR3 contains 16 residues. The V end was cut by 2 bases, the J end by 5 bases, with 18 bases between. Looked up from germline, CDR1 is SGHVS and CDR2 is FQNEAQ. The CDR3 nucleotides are TGTGCCAGCAGCTTAAGGGCCAACAGAGCCGAGACTGAAGCTTTCTTT. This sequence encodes CASSLRANRAETEAFF.

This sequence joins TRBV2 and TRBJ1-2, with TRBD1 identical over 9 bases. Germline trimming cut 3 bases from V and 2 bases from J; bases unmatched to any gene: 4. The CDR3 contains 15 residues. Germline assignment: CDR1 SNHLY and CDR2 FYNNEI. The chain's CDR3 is CASSEAGTGNYGYTF. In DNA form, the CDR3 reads TGTGCCAGCAGTGAGGCCGGGACAGGGAACTATGGCTACACCTTC.

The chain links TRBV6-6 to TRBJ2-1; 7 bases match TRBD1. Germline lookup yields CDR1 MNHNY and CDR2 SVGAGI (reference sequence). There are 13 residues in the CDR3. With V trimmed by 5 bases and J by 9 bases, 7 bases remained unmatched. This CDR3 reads CASSPGGPFEQFF. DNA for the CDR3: TGTGCCAGCAGTCCAGGGGGACCTTTTGAGCAGTTCTTC.

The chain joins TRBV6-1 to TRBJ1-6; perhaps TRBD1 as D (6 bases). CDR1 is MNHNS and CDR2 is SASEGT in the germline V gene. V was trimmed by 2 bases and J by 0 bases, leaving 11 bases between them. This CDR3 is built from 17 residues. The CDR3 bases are TGTGCCAGCAGTGAATACGGGGGCAGCTCCTATAATTCACCCCTCCACTTT. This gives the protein CASSEYGGSSYNSPLHF.

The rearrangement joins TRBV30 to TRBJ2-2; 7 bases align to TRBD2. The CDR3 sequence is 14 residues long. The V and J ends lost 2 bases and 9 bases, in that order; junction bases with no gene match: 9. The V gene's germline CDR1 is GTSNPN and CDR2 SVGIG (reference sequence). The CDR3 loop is CAWSPPGGRWELFF. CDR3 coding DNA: TGTGCCTGGAGTCCACCGGGAGGACGGTGGGAGCTGTTTTTT.

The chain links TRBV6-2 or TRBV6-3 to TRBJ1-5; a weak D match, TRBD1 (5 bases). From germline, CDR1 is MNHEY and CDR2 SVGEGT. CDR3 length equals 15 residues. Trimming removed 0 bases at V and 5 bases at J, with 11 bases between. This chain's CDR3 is CASSYSGQGYQPQHF. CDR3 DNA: TGTGCCAGCAGTTACTCCGGTCAGGGTTATCAGCCCCAGCATTTT.

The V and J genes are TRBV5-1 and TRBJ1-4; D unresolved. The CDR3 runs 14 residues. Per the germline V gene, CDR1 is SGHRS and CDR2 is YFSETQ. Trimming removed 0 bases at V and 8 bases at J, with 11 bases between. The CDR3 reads CASSLEVEGEKLFF. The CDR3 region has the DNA TGCGCCAGCAGCTTGGAAGTGGAAGGCGAAAAACTGTTTTTT.

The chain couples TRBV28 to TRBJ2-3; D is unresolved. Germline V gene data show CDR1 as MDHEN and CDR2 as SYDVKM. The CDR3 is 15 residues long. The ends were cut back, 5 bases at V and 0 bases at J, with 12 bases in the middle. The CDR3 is CASSLPQGSTDTQYF. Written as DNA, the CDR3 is TGTGCCAGCAGTCTCCCACAAGGAAGCACAGATACGCAGTATTTT.

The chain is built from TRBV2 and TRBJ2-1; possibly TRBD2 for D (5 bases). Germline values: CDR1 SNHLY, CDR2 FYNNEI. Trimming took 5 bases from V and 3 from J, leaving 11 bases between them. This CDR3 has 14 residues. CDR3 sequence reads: CASSYSTIYNEQFF. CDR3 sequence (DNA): TGTGCCAGCAGTTACTCGACTATCTACAATGAGCAGTTCTTC.

The CDR3 loop is CASSPEDRYEQYV. The DNA for the CDR3 is TGTGCCAGCAGTCCCGAGGACAGGTACGAGCAGTACGTC. The chain uses TRBV28 and TRBJ2-7; 7 bases match TRBD1. This CDR3 has 13 residues. With V trimmed by 5 bases and J by 4 bases, 5 bases remained unmatched. Germline values: CDR1 MDHEN, CDR2 SYDVKM.

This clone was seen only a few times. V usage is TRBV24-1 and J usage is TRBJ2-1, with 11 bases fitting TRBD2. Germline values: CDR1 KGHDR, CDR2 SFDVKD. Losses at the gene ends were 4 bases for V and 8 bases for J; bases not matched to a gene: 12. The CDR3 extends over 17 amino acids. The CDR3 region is CATSDPTLAGGRDEQFF. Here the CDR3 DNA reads TGTGCCACCAGTGACCCTACTCTAGCGGGAGGTCGTGATGAGCAGTTCTTC.

The CDR3 region is CASSLGGPSDEQYF. The DNA of the CDR3 is TGTGCCAGCAGCTTAGGGGGCCCCTCGGACGAGCAGTACTTC. The chain is built from TRBV7-6 and TRBJ2-7; D might be TRBD1 (5 bases). Trimming removed 1 base from V and 5 bases from J, with 12 bases in between. Germline CDR1 and CDR2: SGHVS and FNYEAQ. The length of the CDR3 is 14 residues.

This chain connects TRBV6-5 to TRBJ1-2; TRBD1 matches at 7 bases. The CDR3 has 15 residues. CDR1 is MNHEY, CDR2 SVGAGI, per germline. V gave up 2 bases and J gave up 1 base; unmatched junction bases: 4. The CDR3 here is CASSYRGQGNYGYTF. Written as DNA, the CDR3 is TGTGCCAGCAGTTACAGGGGGCAGGGTAACTATGGCTACACCTTC.

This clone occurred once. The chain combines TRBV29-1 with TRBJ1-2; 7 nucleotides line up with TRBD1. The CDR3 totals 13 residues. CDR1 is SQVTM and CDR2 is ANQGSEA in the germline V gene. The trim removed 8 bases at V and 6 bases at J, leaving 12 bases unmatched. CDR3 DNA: TGCAGCCTTTCGATAAGAGGGACAGATGGCTACACCTTC. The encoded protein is CSLSIRGTDGYTF.